These 29 T cell receptor beta chains were sequenced from one sample in a study of T cells in Graves' hyperthyroidism and ophthalmopathy. Amplification targeted TCR beta CDR3 regions from RNA transcripts. The primer set for the first-round RT-PCR of the TCR CDR3 was HTBI. TCRdb passed the multiplex PCR reads through MiXCR, listing each CDR3 protein once. Of 500,000 to 550,000 distinct CDR3 sequences in the sample, around 20% were seen once. The specimen sequenced was blood. The origin of the receptors is a man younger than 30 with Graves' hyperthyroidism.

This clonotype was seen only a few times. The rearrangement links TRBV3-1 to TRBJ1-1; no reliable D call. Trimming left V 5 bases short and J 8 bases short, with 12 bases between. This CDR3 contains 12 residues. Germline V CDR1 and CDR2: LGHDT, YNNKEL (reference sequence). The CDR3 here is CASSSMGLEAFF. CDR3 nucleotide sequence: TGTGCCAGCAGCAGTATGGGCCTGGAAGCTTTCTTT. Complete variable domain (other parts from reference TRBV3-1 and TRBJ1-1): DTAVSQTPKYLVTQMGNDKSIKCEQNLGHDTMYWYKQDSKKFLKIMFSYNNKELIINETVPNRFSPKSPDKAHLNLHINSLELGDSAVYFCASSSMGLEAFFGQGTRLTVV.

This clonotype came up many times. CDR3 bases: TGCAGTGAGCGTCTCCTGAAACTTTTCAAAAACATTCAGTACTTC. This gives the protein CSERLLKLFKNIQYF. The chain couples TRBV20-1 to TRBJ2-4; D not certain. Trimming took off 7 bases at V and 3 bases at J, with 19 bases between the two ends. Germline V gene data show CDR1 as DFQATT and CDR2 as SNEGSKA (reference sequence). This CDR3 is 15 amino acids long.

This clonotype was picked up many times. The rearrangement uses TRBV27 and TRBJ2-7; D not resolved. Trimming pared 5 bases from V and 4 bases from J, leaving 9 bases between. The CDR3 spans 12 residues. Germline CDR1 and CDR2: MNHEY and SMNVEV (reference sequence). The CDR3 protein is CASSMDGYEQYF. DNA of the CDR3: TGTGCCAGCAGTATGGACGGTTACGAGCAGTACTTC.

This clonotype occurred many times. This chain joins TRBV12-3 or TRBV12-4 and TRBJ2-2, with unresolved D. The CDR3 covers 14 residues. V lost 8 bases and J 6 bases, leaving 16 bases between the germline ends. CDR3: CASELTVGSGELFF. Written as DNA, the CDR3 is TGTGCCAGCGAACTCACGGTAGGGTCCGGGGAGCTGTTTTTT.

This clonotype appeared many times. The chain uses TRBV19 and TRBJ1-1; no definite D call. This CDR3 is built from 18 residues. The V gene lost 4 bases and the J gene lost 6 bases, with 27 bases spanning the gap. CDR1 LNHDA and CDR2 SQIVND come from the germline V gene (reference sequence). Written as DNA, the CDR3 is TGTGCCAGTAGTACGGCTCTAGAGGGTTTAGGATTGGGCGCTGAAGCTTTCTTT. It codes for CASSTALEGLGLGAEAFF.

This clonotype was recorded at least ten times. The chain is built from TRBV7-8 and TRBJ2-7; D gene ambiguous. The CDR3 has 13 amino acids. Trimming cost V 2 bases and J 5 bases, with 10 bases left between them. The V gene's germline CDR1 is SGHVS and CDR2 FQNEAQ. The CDR3 spells CASSLSPPNEQYF. CDR3 nucleotides: TGTGCCAGCAGCTTAAGCCCTCCGAACGAGCAGTACTTC.

The chain links TRBV30 to TRBJ2-5; possible D gene TRBD2, 7 bases. The germline CDR1 and CDR2 sequences are GTSNPN and SVGIG (reference sequence). Trimming shortened V by 0 bases and J by 5 bases, and 16 bases separated the two germline ends. This CDR3 region has 15 residues. In DNA, the CDR3 is TGTGCCTGGAGTGTGTTCGGGGGGCCGTCGGAGACCCAGTACTTC. Its protein product is CAWSVFGGPSETQYF.

The table lists this clonotype with many counts. The chain links TRBV7-2 to TRBJ1-5, with D tentatively TRBD1 (6 bases). The germline V gene encodes CDR1 SGHTA and CDR2 FQGNSA. The CDR3 has 14 residues. The V end was cut by 1 base, the J end by 7 bases, with 11 bases between. This CDR3 reads CASSLEPGDQPQHF. Written as DNA, the CDR3 is TGTGCCAGCAGCTTAGAGCCAGGGGACCAGCCCCAGCATTTT.

Ten or more counts support this clonotype. The DNA for the CDR3 is TGTGCCAGCAGTACCCGCCCCGTTGGGCGGGGGGGTACCACAGATACGCAGTATTTT. Translating gives CASSTRPVGRGGTTDTQYF. The chain has TRBV6-2 or TRBV6-3 and TRBJ2-3; 9 bases are shared with TRBD2. The CDR3 has 19 residues. The germline V gene encodes CDR1 MNHEY and CDR2 SVGEGT. The trim removed 5 bases at V and 2 bases at J, leaving 17 bases unmatched.

This clonotype was found many times. This chain uses TRBV15 with TRBJ1-5; D remains unclear. Germline V gives CDR1 LNHNV, CDR2 YYDKDF (reference sequence). V was shortened by 0 bases and J by 11 bases, with 8 bases between the two germline ends. The CDR3 extends over 12 amino acids. The CDR3 loop reads CATSREGASQHF. CDR3 coding DNA: TGTGCCACCAGCAGAGAAGGCGCGTCCCAGCATTTT. Drawing the rest from reference TRBV15 and TRBJ1-5, the complete variable domain is DAMVIQNPRYQVTQFGKPVTLSCSQTLNHNVMYWYQQKSSQAPKLLFHYYDKDFNNEADTPDNFQSRRPNTSFCFLDIRSPGLGDTAMYLCATSREGASQHFGDGTRLSIL.

A few counts support this clonotype. The chain has TRBV28 and TRBJ2-5, with D unresolved. The CDR3 is 12 residues long. Germline loops: CDR1 MDHEN, CDR2 SYDVKM. The germline V and J ends were trimmed by 3 bases and 5 bases, with 7 bases remaining between them. CDR3 in amino acids: CASSFPRETQYF. CDR3 in DNA: TGTGCCAGCAGTTTCCCGCGGGAGACCCAGTACTTC.

This clonotype came up many times. The V and J genes are TRBV9 and TRBJ2-5; TRBD2 aligns across 7 bases. Losses at the gene ends were 0 bases for V and 5 bases for J; bases not matched to a gene: 4. The CDR3 spans 14 residues. Germline V lookup: CDR1 SGDLS, CDR2 YYNGEE. The CDR3 bases are TGTGCCAGCAGCGTAGAAGCGGGGAGGGAGACCCAGTACTTC. Its protein is CASSVEAGRETQYF.

This clonotype has a count of ten or more. The V gene is TRBV15, the J gene TRBJ1-1; possible D gene TRBD1, 6 bases. Germline CDR1 and CDR2: LNHNV and YYDKDF (reference sequence). Trimming took 1 base from V and 3 from J, leaving 9 bases between them. The CDR3 contains 14 residues. CDR3 loop: CATSRGGADTEAFF. CDR3 in DNA: TGTGCCACCAGCAGAGGGGGGGCGGACACTGAAGCTTTCTTT.

This clonotype was detected many times. V gene TRBV5-6 combines with J gene TRBJ2-7; D is uncertain. This CDR3 is 11 amino acids long. V was clipped by 3 bases and J by 4 bases, with 5 bases between them. The germline gives CDR1 SGHDT, CDR2 YYEEEE. CDR3 sequence (DNA): TGTGCCAGCAGCTCTCAATACGAGCAGTACTTC. Translated: CASSSQYEQYF. Looking up the rest from reference TRBV5-6 and TRBJ2-7 gives the full variable domain: DAGVTQSPTHLIKTRGQQVTLRCSPKSGHDTVSWYQQALGQGPQFIFQYYEEEERQRGNFPDRFSGHQFPNYSSELNVNALLLGDSALYLCASSSQYEQYFGPGTRLTVT.

This clonotype appeared many times. The chain combines TRBV6-1 with TRBJ2-5; 8 nucleotides agree with TRBD2. The V segment lost 1 base and the J segment 5 bases; nucleotides outside the gene matches: 6. In germline, CDR1 is MNHNS, CDR2 SASEGT. This CDR3 comprises 15 residues. Written as DNA, the CDR3 is TGTGCCAGCAGTGAAGTAGGCGGGGGGAAGGAGACCCAGTACTTC. Its translation is CASSEVGGGKETQYF.

This clonotype appeared many times. CDR3 sequence (DNA): TGTGCCAGCAGCTCCCCCTCTTCAGCGCTCTACGAGCAGTACTTC. Protein sequence: CASSSPSSALYEQYF. The chain carries TRBV13 and TRBJ2-7; D unclear. V lost 4 bases and J 3 bases, leaving 16 bases between the germline ends. This CDR3 spans 15 amino acids. Germline CDR1 and CDR2: PRHDT and FYEKMQ (reference sequence). Based on the CDR3 plus reference TRBV13 and TRBJ2-7, the full variable domain is AAGVIQSPRHLIKEKRETATLKCYPIPRHDTVYWYQQGPGQDPQFLISFYEKMQSDKGSIPDRFSAQQFSDYHSELNMSSLELGDSALYFCASSSPSSALYEQYFGPGTRLTVT.

A word on this clonotype: One end of the junction varies from germline; a read error may be responsible. The chain combines TRBV6-2 or TRBV6-3 with TRBJ2-7; D is unclear. CDR3 length: 13 amino acids. The germline gives CDR1 MNHEY, CDR2 SVGEGT. DNA of the CDR3: TGTGCCAGCACTTACAACGCGGCCTACGAGCAGTACTTC. This codes for CASTYNAAYEQYF.

V is TRBV14 and J is TRBJ1-1; D is uncertain. Germline assignment: CDR1 SGHDN and CDR2 FVKESK. CDR3 length: 13 amino acids. V was trimmed by 8 bases and J by 5 bases, leaving 15 bases between them. In DNA, the CDR3 is TGTGCCAGCGCCGCTCTTGGGTCTACTGAAGCTTTCTTT. It encodes CASAALGSTEAFF.

At least ten counts were recorded for this clonotype. The chain links TRBV5-1 to TRBJ1-2; possibly TRBD1 for D (5 bases). CDR3 length equals 14 residues. V lost 0 bases and J lost 4, with 10 bases in between. Germline CDR1 is SGHRS and CDR2 is YFSETQ. CDR3 bases: TGCGCCAGCAGCTTGGACCGGGACCTCTATGGCTACACCTTC. It yields the protein CASSLDRDLYGYTF. Full variable domain (remainder filled in from reference TRBV5-1 and TRBJ1-2): KAGVTQTPRYLIKTRGQQVTLSCSPISGHRSVSWYQQTPGQGLQFLFEYFSETQRNKGNFPGRFSGRQFSNSRSEMNVSTLELGDSALYLCASSLDRDLYGYTFGSGTRLTVV.

This clonotype was seen repeatedly, ten times or more. This sequence joins TRBV28 and TRBJ1-2, with D perhaps matching TRBD1 (6 bases). The CDR3 is 14 residues long. From germline, CDR1 is MDHEN and CDR2 SYDVKM. V gave up 6 bases and J gave up 2 bases, with 13 bases separating them. CDR3 bases: TGTGCCAGCAGCCTAGGACAGTCAAACTATGGCTACACCTTC. The encoded protein is CASSLGQSNYGYTF.

This clonotype appeared many times. J is TRBJ1-5 and V is TRBV19, with D possibly being TRBD1 (5 bases). The length of the CDR3 is 15 residues. The germline V gene has CDR1 LNHDA and CDR2 SQIVND (reference sequence). V lost 1 base to trimming and J lost 5 bases, with 12 bases between them. The DNA for the CDR3 is TGTGCCAGTAGTATAGTCAGGGATGAGGATCAGCCCCAGCATTTT. It encodes CASSIVRDEDQPQHF.

At least ten counts were recorded for this clonotype. V usage is TRBV27 and J usage is TRBJ2-5; D not certain. The CDR3 length is 11 residues. Trimming took off 8 bases at V and 5 bases at J, with 9 bases between the two ends. Looked up from germline, CDR1 is MNHEY and CDR2 is SMNVEV (reference sequence). The CDR3, as DNA: TGTGCCAGCGGACCCCAGGAGACCCAGTACTTC. Translated: CASGPQETQYF.

At least ten counts were recorded for this clonotype. The chain carries TRBV4-2 and TRBJ2-7; D may be TRBD2 (7 bases). CDR1 is LGHNA, CDR2 YNFKEQ, per germline. The CDR3 loop spans 17 amino acids. With 6 bases removed from V and 1 base from J, the gap between germline ends came to 22 bases. The CDR3 nucleotides read TGTGCCAGCAGGCAGCTTGGGGGGGGGGACAAGTCCTACGAGCAGTACTTC. It translates to CASRQLGGGDKSYEQYF.

This clonotype was detected ten times or more. This rearrangement joins TRBV20-1 to TRBJ1-1, with D uncertain. CDR3 length equals 11 residues. Deletions cut 8 bases from V and 1 base from J, with 8 bases between. Germline CDR1 is DFQATT and CDR2 is SNEGSKA (reference sequence). CDR3 nucleotide sequence: TGCAGTAGACTGAAGAACACTGAAGCTTTCTTT. Its protein is CSRLKNTEAFF.

The chain combines TRBV7-2 with TRBJ1-2, with D possibly matching TRBD1 (5 bases). The V gene's germline CDR1 is SGHTA and CDR2 FQGNSA. The CDR3 spans 14 residues. The V end lost 4 bases, the J end lost 4 bases, and 13 bases lay between the germline ends. CDR3 sequence: CASSSSGGVYGYTF. CDR3 in DNA: TGTGCCAGCAGCTCTTCCGGGGGGGTCTATGGCTACACCTTC.

The table lists this clonotype with many counts. The rearrangement links TRBV19 to TRBJ1-1; 8 nucleotides line up with TRBD1. Trimming removed 5 bases from V and 4 bases from J; junction bases left unmatched: 6. The CDR3 consists of 14 residues. Germline V gene sequence: CDR1 LNHDA, CDR2 SQIVND (reference sequence). CDR3 residues: CASSPQGDGTEAFF. The DNA for the CDR3 is TGTGCCAGTAGTCCACAGGGGGATGGCACTGAAGCTTTCTTT.

In its sample, this clonotype was seen many times. The junction departs from germline at one end; a sequencing error may be responsible. This sequence joins TRBV2 and TRBJ1-5; D perhaps matches TRBD1 (5 bases). CDR1 is SNHLY and CDR2 is FYNNEI in the germline V gene. CDR3 length: 13 residues. CDR3 loop: CASRDSDNQPRHF. The CDR3 DNA reads TGTGCCAGCAGAGACAGTGATAATCAGCCCCGGCATTTT. The full variable domain, rest sourced from reference TRBV2 and TRBJ1-5, is EPEVTQTPSHQVTQMGQEVILRCVPISNHLYFYWYRQILGQKVEFLVSFYNNEISEKSEIFDDQFSVERPDGSNFTLKIRSTKLEDSAMYFCASRDSDNQPRHFGDGTRLSIL.

This clonotype has ten or more counts. This sequence joins TRBV5-1 and TRBJ1-1; 8 bases fit TRBD1. The CDR3 length is 13 residues. CDR1 and CDR2 from the germline V gene are SGHRS and YFSETQ. The J segment lost 9 bases and the V segment lost 4 bases, leaving 8 bases of the junction unmatched. Here the CDR3 DNA reads TGCGCCAGCAGCATAGCGGACAGGGAGAAAGCTTTCTTT. It is translated as CASSIADREKAFF.

This clonotype came up many times. The chain couples TRBV27 to TRBJ2-5; D assignment may be TRBD1 or TRBD2 (6 bases each). This CDR3 contains 15 residues. Germline values: CDR1 MNHEY, CDR2 SMNVEV (reference sequence). The ends were cut back, 5 bases at V and 5 bases at J, with 18 bases in the middle. The CDR3 sequence is CASSAGHTPGETQYF. The CDR3 DNA sequence: TGTGCCAGCAGTGCGGGACATACACCCGGGGAGACCCAGTACTTC.